The clone carrying this TCR beta chain occurred once. The CDR3 is 15 amino acids. The J segment lost 3 bases and the V segment lost 0 bases, leaving 5 bases of the junction unmatched. Germline CDR1 SGDLS, CDR2 YYNGEE. Assay: immunoSEQ multiplex PCR; the TCRdb copy retains only in-frame clones and omits some. The repertoire holds around 200,000 clones, with 85% to 90% as singletons. This sample was included in a study of blood T cell repertoires in COVID-19. Across the whole study: Donors in the United States, Italy and Spain gave samples during acute or convalescent COVID-19. Nucleic acid was either cDNA or gDNA, and it came from T cells, B-cell-depleted T cells, or PBMCs.

Individuals drawn from 20 to 30 US areas were about 18 to 89 years old. The rearrangement joins TRBV9 to TRBJ2-7, with 8 nucleotides matching TRBD1. Source material: PBMCs or T cells enriched from blood (not recorded which). The sequence derives from a man younger than 45 who had recovered from COVID-19. Here the CDR3 DNA reads TGTGCCAGCAGCGTAGGCGACAGGGGTTTCTACGAGCAGTACTTC. Protein sequence: CASSVGDRGFYEQYF.